This T cell receptor beta chain was sequenced in a study of blood T cell repertoires in COVID-19. Study-level background: The United States, Italy and Spain were the sources of the acute and convalescent COVID-19 samples. Sample material is recorded as cDNA or gDNA derived from T cells, B-cell-depleted T cells, or PBMCs.

V was clipped by 6 bases and J by 5 bases, with 14 bases between them. Germline CDR1 is KGHSH and CDR2 is LQKENI. The CDR3 has 14 amino acids. TCRdb's copy holds only in-frame clones and misses some; the assay was immunoSEQ multiplex PCR. The table lists about 53,000 clones, around four fifths of them singletons, with about 2.9% in the top ten. This sequence joins TRBV18 and TRBJ1-5, with no clear D. The sequenced sample consisted of peripheral blood. This receptor was obtained from a woman in her sixties with acute or convalescent COVID-19. This CDR3 reads CASSSGSGDQPQHF. DNA for the CDR3: TGTGCCAGCTCCTCCGGGAGCGGGGATCAGCCCCAGCATTTT.